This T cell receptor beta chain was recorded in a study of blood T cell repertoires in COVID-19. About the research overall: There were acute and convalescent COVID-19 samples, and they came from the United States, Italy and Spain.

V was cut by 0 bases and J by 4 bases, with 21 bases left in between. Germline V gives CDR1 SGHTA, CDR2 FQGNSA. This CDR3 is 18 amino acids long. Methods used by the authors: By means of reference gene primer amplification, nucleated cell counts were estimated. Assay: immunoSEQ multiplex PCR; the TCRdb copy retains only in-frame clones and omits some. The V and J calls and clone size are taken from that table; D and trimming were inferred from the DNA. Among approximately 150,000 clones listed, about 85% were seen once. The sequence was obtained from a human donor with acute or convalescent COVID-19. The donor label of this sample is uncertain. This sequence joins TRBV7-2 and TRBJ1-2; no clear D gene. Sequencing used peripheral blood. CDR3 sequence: CASSLATSAYPGLYGYTF. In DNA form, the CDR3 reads TGTGCCAGCAGCTTAGCAACATCAGCTTACCCGGGTCTCTATGGCTACACCTTC.